This T cell receptor (beta chain) was found in a study of T-cell memory formation after mild COVID-19. General observations from the study: Cross-reactive memory appears to have joined, as suggested by some responding clones showing up in pre-infection memory.

V was trimmed by 5 bases and J by 3 bases, leaving 5 bases between them. The germline gives CDR1 SEHNR, CDR2 FQNEAQ (reference sequence). CDR3 length equals 11 residues. This clonotype was counted ten times or more. No antigen is known for it. TCRdb re-analysed the 5' RACE reads in MiXCR, keeping a single row per CDR3 protein. The table lists tens of thousands of distinct CDR3 sequences, 7.3% of them singletons, with about 1.5% in the top ten. This TCR was recovered from a man in his late teens or twenties who had mild COVID-19 (a few samples of this study predate the infection). Cell type and time point are not known. Sequenced sample: PBMCs or a T cell subset sorted from them (not recorded which). The genes are TRBV7-9 and TRBJ2-7; no definite D call. The CDR3 reads CASSVSYEQYF. The CDR3, as DNA: TGTGCCAGCAGCGTCAGCTACGAGCAGTACTTC. Full variable domain (outside the CDR3, taken from reference TRBV7-9 and TRBJ2-7): DTGVSQNPRHKITKRGQNVTFRCDPISEHNRLYWYRQTLGQGPEFLTYFQNEAQLEKSRLLSDRFSAERPKGSFSTLEIQRTEQGDSAMYLCASSVSYEQYFGPGTRLTVT.